These 32 T cell receptor beta chains share one sample of origin, sequenced in a study of blood T cell repertoires in COVID-19. This table comes from immunoSEQ multiplex PCR, and its TCRdb copy is limited to in-frame clones, with some not included. This table holds 45,000 to 65,000 clones, 80% to 90% found once. The sequenced sample consisted of peripheral blood. Receptor source: a man in his sixties with active COVID-19.

The chain is built from TRBV29-1 and TRBJ2-3; D might be TRBD2 (6 bases). V lost 4 bases, J lost 1 base, and 12 bases lay in between. The germline V gene encodes CDR1 SQVTM and CDR2 ANQGSEA. CDR3 size: 14 residues. Here the CDR3 reads CSVVAEDRTDTQYF. The CDR3 coding sequence is TGCAGCGTTGTAGCGGAAGACCGCACAGATACGCAGTATTTT.

This chain joins TRBV15 and TRBJ2-7; the D gene is possibly TRBD1 (6 bases). The germline gives CDR1 LNHNV, CDR2 YYDKDF (reference sequence). The CDR3 has 15 amino acids. Trimming took off 0 bases at V and 1 base at J, with 10 bases between the two ends. CDR3 region: CATSRDLRGSYEQYF. The CDR3 region has the DNA TGTGCCACCAGCAGAGACCTCAGGGGATCCTACGAGCAGTACTTC.

The rearrangement uses TRBV2 and TRBJ2-7; 7 bases fit TRBD1. Germline V CDR1 and CDR2: SNHLY, FYNNEI. V lost 0 bases and J lost 7; bases outside the gene matches: 9. The CDR3 runs to 15 residues. CDR3 region: CASSEARGGFGEQYF. CDR3 in DNA: TGTGCCAGCAGTGAAGCGCGAGGGGGCTTTGGGGAGCAGTACTTC.

The chain links TRBV3-1 (or the pseudogene TRBV3-2) to TRBJ1-6, with TRBD1 identical over 7 bases. This CDR3 region has 14 residues. Germline CDR1 is LGHDT and CDR2 is YNNKEL (reference sequence). Germline trimming cut 1 base from V and 7 bases from J; bases unmatched to any gene: 1. CDR3 sequence: CASSQAQGNSPLHF. DNA for the CDR3: TGTGCCAGCAGCCAAGCACAGGGGAATTCACCCCTCCACTTT.

A single count supports this clone. This rearrangement joins TRBV4-3 to TRBJ2-1; TRBD2 matches at 9 bases. Germline CDR1 LGHNA, CDR2 YSLEER. J lost 9 bases, V lost 1 base, and 13 bases had no gene match. The CDR3 covers 17 residues. In DNA, the CDR3 is TGCGCCAGCAGCCAAGGGTACATAAGGGGACTAGCACGTGAGCAGTTCTTC. Its translation: CASSQGYIRGLAREQFF.

The J gene is TRBJ2-6, the V gene TRBV5-5; 7 bases align to TRBD1. Losses at the gene ends were 0 bases for V and 0 bases for J; bases not matched to a gene: 12. Germline V gene data show CDR1 as SGHKS and CDR2 as YYEKEE (reference sequence). This CDR3 region has 20 residues. DNA for the CDR3: TGTGCCAGCAGCTTGGGTATAGTGGGACAGCCCCCCTCTGGGGCCAACGTCCTGACTTTC. It specifies CASSLGIVGQPPSGANVLTF.

The chain is built from TRBV4-3 and TRBJ2-7, with 8 nucleotides matching TRBD1. Trimming removed 0 bases from V and 3 bases from J; junction bases left unmatched: 4. The CDR3 totals 15 residues. In germline, CDR1 is LGHNA, CDR2 YSLEER. The CDR3 bases are TGCGCCAGCAGCCAAGATCTCAGGGGGCTCTACGAGCAGTACTTC. Encoded protein: CASSQDLRGLYEQYF.

The V and J genes are TRBV7-2 and TRBJ2-5, with 8 bases matching TRBD2. The CDR3 has 14 amino acids. Germline CDR1 and CDR2: SGHTA and FQGNSA. J lost 4 bases, V lost 1 base, and 2 bases had no gene match. CDR3 in amino acids: CASSLDLAGETQYF. In nucleotides, the CDR3 is TGTGCCAGCAGCTTAGACCTAGCGGGAGAGACCCAGTACTTC.

This clone was observed a single time. This rearrangement joins TRBV7-2 to TRBJ2-7; 11 bases agree with TRBD1. The junction had 0 bases not matched to a gene; V was cut back by 4 bases and J by 4 bases. The CDR3 sequence is 13 residues long. The germline V gene has CDR1 SGHTA and CDR2 FQGNSA. CDR3 DNA: TGTGCCAGCAGCTGGGACAGGGGGTACGAGCAGTACTTC. It encodes CASSWDRGYEQYF.

This chain connects TRBV5-1 to TRBJ2-7; D may be TRBD2 (6 bases). The CDR3 is 14 amino acids. The V gene's germline CDR1 is SGHRS and CDR2 YFSETQ. Between the trimmed V and J ends, which lost 0 bases and 2 bases, there was a span of 9 bases. The CDR3 sequence is CASSLDGRPYEQYF. The DNA for the CDR3 is TGCGCCAGCAGCTTGGACGGGAGACCCTACGAGCAGTACTTC.

This clone was counted only a few times. J is TRBJ1-3 and V is TRBV19, with TRBD1 matching over 7 bases. V was pared by 8 bases and J by 0 bases, with 16 bases of the junction left unmatched. This CDR3 comprises 18 residues. The germline V gene encodes CDR1 LNHDA and CDR2 SQIVND (reference sequence). The CDR3 sequence is CASSKLSGQTSSGNTIYF. The CDR3 nucleotides are TGTGCCAGTTCCAAGCTTTCGGGACAGACCTCCTCTGGAAACACCATATATTTT.

This chain joins TRBV4-1 and TRBJ1-4, with D possibly matching TRBD1 (5 bases). Trimming cost V 0 bases and J 7 bases, with 15 bases left between them. Germline CDR1 reads MGHRA; CDR2 reads YSYEKL. This CDR3 is built from 16 residues. The CDR3 here is CASSQDSWQGREKLFF. CDR3 DNA sequence: TGCGCCAGCAGCCAAGATAGCTGGCAGGGCCGTGAAAAACTGTTTTTT.

The chain recombines TRBV18 with TRBJ2-7, with a possible D match to TRBD1 (6 bases). This CDR3 region has 16 residues. Trimming removed 0 bases at V and 7 bases at J, with 19 bases between. CDR1 and CDR2 from the germline V gene are KGHSH and LQKENI. CDR3 nucleotides: TGTGCCAGCTCACCACCATCAGGGGCAGGCTTTGCGGAGCAGTACTTC. Its translation is CASSPPSGAGFAEQYF.

The gene calls are TRBV20-1 and TRBJ2-1; no clear D. V was cut by 0 bases and J by 9 bases, with 6 bases left in between. The germline gives CDR1 DFQATT, CDR2 SNEGSKA (reference sequence). The CDR3 sequence is 11 residues long. The CDR3 reads CSARDNIEQFF. The CDR3 DNA reads as TGCAGTGCTAGAGATAATATTGAGCAGTTCTTC.

This chain uses TRBV7-8 with TRBJ2-7; weak D call: TRBD2 (5 bases). Germline V gene sequence: CDR1 SGHVS, CDR2 FQNEAQ. This CDR3 comprises 13 residues. V dropped 5 bases and J dropped 3 bases, with 11 bases sitting between them. The CDR3 bases are TGTGCCAGCAGCCCGTGGAGGAGCTACGAGCAGTACTTC. Its protein is CASSPWRSYEQYF. Supplemented by reference TRBV7-8 and TRBJ2-7, the full variable domain reads GAGVSQSPRYKVAKRGQDVALRCDPISGHVSLFWYQQALGQGPEFLTYFQNEAQLDKSGLPSDRFFAERPEGSVSTLKIQRTQQEDSAVYLCASSPWRSYEQYFGPGTRLTVT.

The V call is TRBV6-1, the J call TRBJ2-1, with TRBD2 matching 7 bases. Germline V gene sequence: CDR1 MNHNS, CDR2 SASEGT. This CDR3 comprises 10 residues. With V trimmed by 8 bases and J by 10 bases, 2 bases remained unmatched. Here the CDR3 reads CASREVEQFF. The CDR3, as DNA: TGTGCCAGCCGGGAGGTGGAGCAGTTCTTC.

The V and J genes are TRBV20-1 and TRBJ2-3; tentative D call: TRBD2 (5 bases). CDR1 DFQATT and CDR2 SNEGSKA come from the germline V gene (reference sequence). The CDR3 covers 14 residues. The V end lost 3 bases, the J end lost 0 bases, and 10 bases lay between the germline ends. The CDR3 DNA follows: TGCAGTGCTAGTGGGCTAGCCAGCACAGATACGCAGTATTTT. It translates to CSASGLASTDTQYF.

The V gene is TRBV19, the J gene TRBJ2-7, with TRBD2 as a possible D gene (6 bases). The CDR3 loop spans 15 amino acids. V lost 2 bases to trimming and J lost 1 base, with 12 bases between them. Looked up from germline, CDR1 is LNHDA and CDR2 is SQIVND (reference sequence). The CDR3 nucleotides are TGTGCCAGTAGTATAAGGCTAGCGCTTTCCTACGAGCAGTACTTC. It translates to CASSIRLALSYEQYF.

The chain joins TRBV11-2 to TRBJ2-3; 11 nucleotides align to TRBD2. The V and J ends lost 5 bases and 2 bases, in that order; junction bases with no gene match: 6. In germline, CDR1 is SGHAT, CDR2 FQNNGV. The CDR3 is 16 residues long. The CDR3 coding sequence is TGTGCCAGCAGCCACGGACTAGCGGGCTTCACAGATACGCAGTATTTT. It specifies CASSHGLAGFTDTQYF.

V is TRBV6-2 or TRBV6-3 and J is TRBJ2-5; D is unresolved. Germline V gives CDR1 MNHEY, CDR2 SVGEGT. CDR3 length: 14 amino acids. The ends were cut back, 6 bases at V and 0 bases at J, with 11 bases in the middle. As DNA, the CDR3 is TGTGCCAGCAGCATCGCGCGGTACCAAGAGACCCAGTACTTC. This gives the protein CASSIARYQETQYF.

This chain links TRBV28 with TRBJ2-7, with 8 bases identical to TRBD1. The junction had 14 bases not matched to a gene; V was cut back by 6 bases and J by 7 bases. In germline, CDR1 is MDHEN, CDR2 SYDVKM. CDR3 length: 15 amino acids. CDR3 bases: TGTGCCAGCAGCGCCCTCCCGGACAGGGCCTTAGAGCAGTACTTC. This gives the protein CASSALPDRALEQYF.

The chain is built from TRBV28 and TRBJ1-2; 7 bases match TRBD1. Trimming took 6 bases from V and 7 from J; bases not matched to a gene: 11. CDR1 and CDR2 (germline): MDHEN, SYDVKM. The length of the CDR3 is 14 residues. CDR3 DNA: TGTGCCAGCAGACAGAATACAGGGGCCGGTGGCTACACCTTC. It encodes CASRQNTGAGGYTF.

The V call is TRBV21-1, the J call TRBJ2-7; the table assigns TRBD1, which was not confirmed against the DNA. TRBV21-1 is a pseudogene. This CDR3 comprises 16 residues. CDR3 sequence: CASSKVPHRSGDEQYF. The CDR3 nucleotides are TGTGCCAGCAGCAAAGTCCCCCACAGGTCTGGTGACGAGCAGTACTTC.

The genes are TRBV29-1 and TRBJ1-2; possible D gene TRBD1, 6 bases. The CDR3 is 12 amino acids. V shed 8 bases and J shed 4 bases, with 14 bases lying between them. Germline loops: CDR1 SQVTM, CDR2 ANQGSEA. The CDR3, as DNA: TGCAGCCCCGGGCCGGACAGCTATGGCTACACCTTC. This sequence encodes CSPGPDSYGYTF.

V usage is TRBV5-1 and J usage is TRBJ1-4; 7 bases agree with TRBD1. The V gene's germline CDR1 is SGHRS and CDR2 YFSETQ. Trimming took 5 bases from V and 5 from J; bases not matched to a gene: 6. The CDR3 consists of 14 residues. This CDR3 reads CASSGDSSNEKLFF. The CDR3, as DNA: TGCGCCAGCAGTGGGGACAGCTCAAATGAAAAACTGTTTTTT.

The chain has TRBV9 and TRBJ2-2; perhaps TRBD2 as D (6 bases). The V gene's germline CDR1 is SGDLS and CDR2 YYNGEE. The CDR3 is 14 residues long. Trimming left V 8 bases short and J 5 bases short, with 16 bases between. The CDR3 loop reads CASNSGVGTGELFF. CDR3 bases: TGTGCCAGTAATTCGGGAGTCGGGACCGGGGAGCTGTTTTTT.

V usage is TRBV10-3 and J usage is TRBJ2-1; D is perhaps TRBD2 (5 bases). The V gene's germline CDR1 is ENHRY and CDR2 SYGVKD. This CDR3 is built from 14 residues. V was trimmed by 11 bases and J by 4 bases, leaving 18 bases between them. The CDR3 is CAASLASPYNEQFF. DNA for the CDR3: TGTGCCGCGTCCCTAGCTAGCCCTTACAATGAGCAGTTCTTC.

As regards this clone: The germline gene is not matched at one end of the junction; a read error may be the cause. The V call is TRBV24-1, the J call TRBJ2-2; 7 nucleotides agree with TRBD1. The CDR3 spans 18 residues. Germline loops: CDR1 KGHDR, CDR2 SFDVKD. CDR3 region: CATSDPGGAGGNSGELFF. In DNA form, the CDR3 reads TGTGCCACCAGTGACCCGGGTGGGGCAGGGGGTAACAGCGGGGAGCTGTTTTTT.

The chain links TRBV5-5 to TRBJ1-1; maybe TRBD1 (5 bases). The germline V gene has CDR1 SGHKS and CDR2 YYEKEE (reference sequence). CDR3 length equals 16 residues. V was cut by 0 bases and J by 5 bases, with 17 bases left in between. CDR3 region: CASSLVDRGRKTEAFF. CDR3 DNA: TGTGCCAGCAGCTTGGTGGATCGGGGGAGAAAAACTGAAGCTTTCTTT.

The chain carries TRBV7-3 and TRBJ2-5; TRBD1 matches 7 bases. V lost 2 bases and J lost 1; bases outside the gene matches: 4. Germline loops: CDR1 SGHTA, CDR2 FQGTGA. The CDR3 is 15 residues long. The CDR3 sequence: CASSLGRGSQETQYF. The CDR3 nucleotides are TGTGCCAGCAGCTTAGGCAGGGGGTCCCAAGAGACCCAGTACTTC.

The chain combines TRBV9 with TRBJ1-5, with D tentatively TRBD1 (6 bases). The CDR3 runs 15 residues. CDR1 and CDR2 (germline): SGDLS, YYNGEE. The V and J ends lost 5 bases and 2 bases respectively, with 14 bases between them. DNA for the CDR3: TGTGCCAGCAGTGCTCAGGGGAGAGGCAATCAGCCCCAGCATTTT. Its translation: CASSAQGRGNQPQHF.

The V gene is TRBV19, the J gene TRBJ2-7; TRBD2 matches 7 bases. There are 16 residues in the CDR3. CDR1 is LNHDA, CDR2 SQIVND, per germline (reference sequence). V lost 5 bases, J lost 0 bases, and 10 bases stayed unmatched. This CDR3 is CASSGHQRGSSYEQYF. The CDR3 region has the DNA TGTGCCAGTAGTGGACATCAGCGGGGAAGCTCCTACGAGCAGTACTTC.